This T cell receptor (beta chain) was recorded in a study of human versus mouse CDR3 diversity and MHC coevolution (dated by TCRdb to the late 2010s). Background on the whole study: According to reports, the immunoSEQ assay detects one in 200,000 T cells and minimizes multiplex PCR amplification bias. Valid reads per sample ranged from roughly 5.5 x 10^6 to 1.6 x 10^7 across mouse and human samples. Human naive CD4 T cell repertoires were used as a reference for TCR selection on multiple MHC II alleles and were compared with human-TCR-locus transgenic mice carrying single MHC II. The human cohort comprised three healthy volunteer blood donors, one aged 30 to 39, one aged 40 to 50 and one aged 60 to 70 at collection.

Results the study describes overall, beyond this receptor: iCHAO1 estimates gave humans the largest TCR beta repertoire, approximately 1.5 million clonotypes, attributed likely to selection by multiple MHC II molecules. Because human T cells were selected on roughly six MHC II alleles, repertoire diversity in humans and mice was not considered directly comparable. Most of the three human donors showed the lowest clonal inequality scores among all compared groups. On average, humans had more CDR3 deletions and insertions than mice, indicating greater exonuclease and TdT activity.

Naive CD4 T cells, defined as CD45RO-negative and CD62L-positive, were isolated from PBMCs by fluorescence-activated cell sorting. Around 50 ml of fresh peripheral blood was drawn per donor, and PBMCs were isolated by Ficoll density centrifugation. All samples were sorted on a FACSAria III instrument and reached purity above 85%. From the cysteine through the phenylalanine, the CDR3 covers 15 amino acids. Just CDR3 DNA is preserved here, 45 bases in frame from base 1. Sequences MNHEY (CDR1) and SMNVEV (CDR2) are obtained from the germline V gene (reference sequence). V is pared back by 6 bases and J by 4 bases, with 18 bases lying between the germline termini. Genomic DNA was extracted from the sorted cells using the QIAGEN blood and tissue kit and was quantified on a NanoDrop 1000. Deep sequencing and quantification of TCR alpha and beta chains were performed on the immunoSEQ platform by multiplex PCR of genomic DNA. The authors' pipeline ran thus. TCR sequences were annotated using IMGT gene and region definitions. Out-of-frame rearrangements served as a stand-in for the preselection repertoire and were compared with in-frame clonotypes. To estimate repertoire size, the study used the iCHAO1 estimator that comes with the immunoSEQ platform. Clonal inequality was measured with a Gini index on in-frame amino acid clonotypes, based on the Lorenz curve. The intersect function in the R package tcR was used to count shared clonotypes, while the Jaccard index served to score similarity. V, J and V-J usage frequencies went into a principal component analysis run with the R prcomp function, with no normalization applied. TCRdb retrieved this table from immuneACCESS and kept in-frame rearrangements only. Not all clones are present; in checked studies, unresolved V genes account for under half, and no reason is known for the remainder. V and J calls and clone size are as listed in that table; D and trimming were resolved from the DNA. The sample table records fewer than 100,000 clones; about 93% of these occur just once. The ten largest clones add up to roughly 1.3% of the sample.

Points on this clone: The antigen it binds to is not known. Base qualities are not recorded, but no much larger clone differs from it by a single base.

This TCR came from a person aged 30 to 69 in good health. Here the chain combines TRBV27 and TRBJ1-2; matching of 5 bases hints at TRBD1 as the D gene. Sequenced: naive CD4+ T cells from blood. The cell subset or site label of this sample denotes: CD45RO-negative CD62L-positive naive CD4 T cells. The CDR3 loop reads CASRDTGTPFYGYTF. The nucleotide sequence is given as TGTGCCAGCAGGGACACAGGAACACCCTTCTATGGCTACACCTTC.